This T cell receptor beta chain was captured in a study of T cells after yellow fever vaccination. Study-level results: It was a weaker secondary response, yet one that peaked faster, at day 5 versus 15.

Concerning this clonotype: Its antigen is as yet unknown.

Germline V gene lookup returns CDR1 MNHEY and CDR2 SVGEGT. V lost 6 bases, J lost 15 bases, and 15 bases lay in between. This CDR3 region has 11 residues. TCRdb processed the 5' RACE reads anew with MiXCR; each CDR3 protein has one entry. This sample carries just over 250,000 distinct CDR3 sequences, about 5% of them seen once, and the ten largest clones take 2.5% to 4%. The TCR was taken from a man younger than 35 who received the YFV17D yellow fever vaccine. Sequencing used CD4+ T cells sorted from PBMCs, obtained on the day of the yellow fever booster vaccination. The chain carries TRBV6-2 or TRBV6-3 and TRBJ1-5; D unclear. The CDR3 region has the DNA TGTGCCAGCAGGCGCGGTCCGACCCCGCATTTT. This translates into CASRRGPTPHF.